This T cell receptor beta chain was recorded in a study of blood T cell repertoires in COVID-19. Study-level information: Samples came from the United States, Italy and Spain, spanning acute and convalescent COVID-19. In each case, the material was cDNA or gDNA derived from T cells, B-cell-depleted T cells, or PBMCs.

In the authors' workflow: Researchers report that nucleated cell counts were estimated from reference gene primer amplification. The assay was immunoSEQ multiplex PCR, and TCRdb's table has in-frame clones only and misses some. V, J and clone size are taken as reported in that table, and D and trimming were inferred from the DNA itself. The sample includes about 64,000 clones, 75% to 90% of them seen just once. The V and J ends lost 3 bases and 2 bases respectively, with 5 bases between them. The CDR3 extends over 12 amino acids. Sequences were obtained from peripheral blood. This sequence joins TRBV12-3 or TRBV12-4 and TRBJ2-7; D not certain. The source is a human donor in a cohort sampled during active COVID-19. The CDR3 region has the DNA TGTGCCAGCAGTTTCGGTACCTACGAGCAGTACGTC. This gives the protein CASSFGTYEQYV.